Listed below are T cell receptor beta chains from one sample, sequenced in a study of CD8 T cells in Susac syndrome. TCRdb re-derived calls from the immunoSEQ multiplex PCR reads in MiXCR, one entry per CDR3 protein. The sample lists approximately 83,000 distinct CDR3 sequences, 85% to 95% seen once, with about 0.9% in the top ten. Sequenced sample: CD8+ T cells from PBMCs. All receptors come from a human donor with Susac syndrome. Each CDR3 is given with its conserved first and last residue. D genes are given only for firm matches. Size is stated for part of the rows, as once, few or many counts, or as a class when the clone is expanded.

v_gene: TRBV7-9
abundance: -
d_gene: -
j_gene: TRBJ2-3
CDR3nt: TGTGCCAGCAGCTTATCTCTGGGTGTCGGCACAGATACGCAGTATTTT
CDR3aa: CASSLSLGVGTDTQYF

v_gene: TRBV3-1
abundance: -
d_gene: -
j_gene: TRBJ2-3
CDR3nt: TGTGCCAGCAGCCAAGAGGGACGGGCGGCAGATACGCAGTATTTT
CDR3aa: CASSQEGRAADTQYF

v_gene: TRBV20-1
abundance: -
d_gene: -
j_gene: TRBJ2-5
CDR3nt: TGCAGTGCTAGAGACCCACAGAGGCTTCAAGAGACCCAGTACTTC
CDR3aa: CSARDPQRLQETQYF

v_gene: TRBV3-1
abundance: once
d_gene: -
j_gene: TRBJ2-7
CDR3nt: TGTGCCAGCAGCCAAGATTTAGACTTTTACTACGAGCAGTACTTC
CDR3aa: CASSQDLDFYYEQYF

v_gene: TRBV7-9
abundance: once
d_gene: -
j_gene: TRBJ2-7
CDR3nt: TGTGCCAGCAGCCCCTCAGGAGGGGAGCAGTACTTC
CDR3aa: CASSPSGGEQYF

v_gene: TRBV28
abundance: -
d_gene: -
j_gene: TRBJ2-3
CDR3nt: TGTGCCAGCAGTTTAGCCCTCGGGGCAGATACGCAGTATTTT
CDR3aa: CASSLALGADTQYF

v_gene: TRBV7-9
abundance: -
d_gene: -
j_gene: TRBJ1-2
CDR3nt: TGTGCCAGCAGCTTGGCTCAGGGAGGGGAAGGCTACACCTTC
CDR3aa: CASSLAQGGEGYTF

v_gene: TRBV3-1
abundance: -
d_gene: TRBD2
j_gene: TRBJ2-1
CDR3nt: TGTGCCAGCAGCCAAGATGGGCTAGCGGGGGGGTGGAATGAGCAGTTCTTC
CDR3aa: CASSQDGLAGGWNEQFF

v_gene: TRBV30
abundance: -
d_gene: TRBD2
j_gene: TRBJ2-5
CDR3nt: TGTGCCTGGGGTAGCGGGAGAGGAGAGACCCAGTACTTC
CDR3aa: CAWGSGRGETQYF

v_gene: TRBV5-1
abundance: -
d_gene: -
j_gene: TRBJ1-1
CDR3nt: TGCGCCAGCAGACCTGGACAACGGGGAAACACTGAAGCTTTCTTT
CDR3aa: CASRPGQRGNTEAFF

v_gene: TRBV4-3
abundance: -
d_gene: TRBD1
j_gene: TRBJ1-2
CDR3nt: TGCGCCAGCAGCCCTACACGGACAGGGGGAAGTTTTGGCTACACCTTC
CDR3aa: CASSPTRTGGSFGYTF

v_gene: TRBV12-3/TRBV12-4
abundance: -
d_gene: -
j_gene: TRBJ2-7
CDR3nt: TGTGCCAGCAGTTTCGAGATCCAACCCTACGAGCAGTACTTC
CDR3aa: CASSFEIQPYEQYF

v_gene: TRBV2
abundance: -
d_gene: -
j_gene: TRBJ1-2
CDR3nt: TGTGCCAGCAGGTACAGGGTGGAGAATGGCTACACCTTC
CDR3aa: CASRYRVENGYTF

v_gene: TRBV13
abundance: -
d_gene: TRBD1
j_gene: TRBJ1-2
CDR3nt: TGTGCCAGCAGCTCCCGGGACAGGGCGATGGATGGCTACACCTTC
CDR3aa: CASSSRDRAMDGYTF

v_gene: TRBV3-1
abundance: few
d_gene: -
j_gene: TRBJ2-3
CDR3nt: TGTGCCAGCAGCCAAGACGGAACAGATACGCAGTATTTT
CDR3aa: CASSQDGTDTQYF